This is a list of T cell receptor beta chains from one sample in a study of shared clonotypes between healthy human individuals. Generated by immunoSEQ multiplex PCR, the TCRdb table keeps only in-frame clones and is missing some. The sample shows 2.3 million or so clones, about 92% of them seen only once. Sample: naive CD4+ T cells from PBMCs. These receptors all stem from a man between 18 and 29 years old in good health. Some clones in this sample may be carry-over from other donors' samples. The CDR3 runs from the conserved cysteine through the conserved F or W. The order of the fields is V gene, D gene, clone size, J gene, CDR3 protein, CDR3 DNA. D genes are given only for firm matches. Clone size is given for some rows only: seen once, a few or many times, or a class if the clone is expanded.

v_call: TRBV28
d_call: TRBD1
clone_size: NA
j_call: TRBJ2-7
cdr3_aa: CASSPLGRGQVAYEQYF
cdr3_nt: TGTGCCAGCAGCCCACTGGGTAGGGGACAGGTGGCCTACGAGCAGTACTTC

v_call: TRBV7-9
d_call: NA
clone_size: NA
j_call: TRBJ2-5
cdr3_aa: CASSISGAKETQYF
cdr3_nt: TGTGCCAGCAGCATATCGGGAGCGAAAGAGACCCAGTACTTC

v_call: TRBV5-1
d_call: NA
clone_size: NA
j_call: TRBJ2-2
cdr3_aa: CASSPGFISNTGELFF
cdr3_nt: TGCGCCAGCAGCCCAGGGTTCATTTCGAACACCGGGGAGCTGTTTTTT

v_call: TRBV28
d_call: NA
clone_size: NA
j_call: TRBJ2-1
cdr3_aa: CASISYNEQFF
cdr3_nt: TGTGCCAGCATCTCCTACAATGAGCAGTTCTTC

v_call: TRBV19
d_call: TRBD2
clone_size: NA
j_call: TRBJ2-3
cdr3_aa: CASSLPGGISDTQYF
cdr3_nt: TGTGCCAGTAGTCTTCCGGGAGGGATATCAGATACGCAGTATTTT

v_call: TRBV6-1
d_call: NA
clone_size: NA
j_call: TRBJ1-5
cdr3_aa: CASSITVLSNQPQHF
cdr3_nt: TGTGCCAGCAGCATTACGGTCCTCAGCAATCAGCCCCAGCATTTT

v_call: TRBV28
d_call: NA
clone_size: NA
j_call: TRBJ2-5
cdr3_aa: CASSLPGETQYF
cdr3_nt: TGTGCCAGCAGTTTGCCTGGGGAGACCCAGTACTTC

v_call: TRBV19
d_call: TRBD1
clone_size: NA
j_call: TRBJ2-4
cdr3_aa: CATGTGGRAAKNIQYF
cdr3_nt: TGTGCGACCGGGACAGGGGGAAGAGCGGCCAAAAACATTCAGTACTTC

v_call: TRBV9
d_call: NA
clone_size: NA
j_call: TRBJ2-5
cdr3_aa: CASSVSIQETQYF
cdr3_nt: TGTGCCAGCAGCGTTTCGATACAAGAGACCCAGTACTTC

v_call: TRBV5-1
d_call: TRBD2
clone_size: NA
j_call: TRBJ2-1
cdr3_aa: CASSFLPSGTYNEQFF
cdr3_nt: TGCGCCAGCAGCTTTCTTCCTAGCGGGACTTACAATGAGCAGTTCTTC

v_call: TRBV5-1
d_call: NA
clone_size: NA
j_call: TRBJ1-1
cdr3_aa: CASSLVGPTGNTEAFF
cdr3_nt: TGCGCCAGCAGCTTGGTGGGGCCGACCGGGAACACTGAAGCTTTCTTT

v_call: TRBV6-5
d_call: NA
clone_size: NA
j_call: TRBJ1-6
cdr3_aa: CASSLNSYNSPLHF
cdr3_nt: TGTGCCAGCAGTCTTAATTCCTATAATTCACCCCTCCACTTT

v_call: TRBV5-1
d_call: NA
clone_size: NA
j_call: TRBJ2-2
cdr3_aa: CASSLAGPNTGELFF
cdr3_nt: TGCGCCAGCAGCTTGGCGGGACCGAACACCGGGGAGCTGTTTTTT

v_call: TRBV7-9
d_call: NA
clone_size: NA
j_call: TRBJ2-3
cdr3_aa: CASSLARTDTQYF
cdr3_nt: TGTGCCAGCAGCTTAGCCAGGACAGATACGCAGTATTTT

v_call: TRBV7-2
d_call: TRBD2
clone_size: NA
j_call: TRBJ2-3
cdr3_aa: CASSYLSGTSGDTQYF
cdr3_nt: TGTGCCAGCAGCTATTTATCCGGGACTAGCGGAGATACGCAGTATTTT

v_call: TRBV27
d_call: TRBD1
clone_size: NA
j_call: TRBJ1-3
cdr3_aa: CASSSRTGGNTIYF
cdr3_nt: TGTGCCAGCAGTTCCCGGACAGGGGGAAACACCATATATTTT

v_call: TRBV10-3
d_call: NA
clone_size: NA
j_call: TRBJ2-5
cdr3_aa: CAISESGTQETQYF
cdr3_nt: TGTGCCATCAGTGAGTCGGGGACCCAAGAGACCCAGTACTTC

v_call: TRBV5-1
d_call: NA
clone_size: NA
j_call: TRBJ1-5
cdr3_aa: CASSPGRRNSNQPQHF
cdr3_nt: TGCGCCAGCAGTCCCGGACGGAGGAATAGCAATCAGCCCCAGCATTTT

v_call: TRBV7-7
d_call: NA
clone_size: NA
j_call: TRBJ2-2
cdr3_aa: CASSPRAAGELFF
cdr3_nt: TGTGCCAGCAGCCCCCGCGCGGCCGGGGAGCTGTTTTTT

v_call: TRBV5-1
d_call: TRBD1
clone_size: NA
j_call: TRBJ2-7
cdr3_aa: CASSLGQGDPYKQYF
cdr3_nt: TGCGCCAGCAGCTTGGGGCAGGGGGACCCATATAAGCAGTACTTC

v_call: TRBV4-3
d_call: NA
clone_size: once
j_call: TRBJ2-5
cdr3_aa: CASSQSSGVETQYF
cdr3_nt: TGCGCCAGCAGCCAGTCCTCAGGGGTAGAGACCCAGTACTTC

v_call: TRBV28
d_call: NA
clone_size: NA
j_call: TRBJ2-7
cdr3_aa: CASTGLSNEQYF
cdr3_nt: TGTGCCAGCACAGGGCTGAGTAACGAGCAGTACTTC

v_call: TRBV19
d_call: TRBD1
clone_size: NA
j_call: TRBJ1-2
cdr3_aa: CASSIPGTADYGYTF
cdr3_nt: TGTGCCAGTAGTATCCCGGGGACAGCGGACTATGGCTACACCTTC